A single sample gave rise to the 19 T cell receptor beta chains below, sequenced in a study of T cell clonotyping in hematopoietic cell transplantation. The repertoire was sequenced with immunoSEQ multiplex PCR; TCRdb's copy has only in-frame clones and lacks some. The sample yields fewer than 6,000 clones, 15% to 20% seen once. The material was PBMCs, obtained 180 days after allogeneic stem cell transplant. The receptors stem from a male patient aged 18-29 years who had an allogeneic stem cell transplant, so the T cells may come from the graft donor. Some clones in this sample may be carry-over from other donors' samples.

The CDR3 bases are TGTGCCAGCACCGGAAGGAGATCGGATGGCTACACCTTC. Protein: CASTGRRSDGYTF. The V and J genes are TRBV2 and TRBJ1-2; D unresolved. The CDR3 covers 13 residues. V lost 7 bases and J lost 6, with 15 bases in between. Germline CDR1 and CDR2: SNHLY and FYNNEI. Variable domain in full (rest from reference TRBV2 and TRBJ1-2): EPEVTQTPSHQVTQMGQEVILRCVPISNHLYFYWYRQILGQKVEFLVSFYNNEISEKSEIFDDQFSVERPDGSNFTLKIRSTKLEDSAMYFCASTGRRSDGYTFGSGTRLTVV.

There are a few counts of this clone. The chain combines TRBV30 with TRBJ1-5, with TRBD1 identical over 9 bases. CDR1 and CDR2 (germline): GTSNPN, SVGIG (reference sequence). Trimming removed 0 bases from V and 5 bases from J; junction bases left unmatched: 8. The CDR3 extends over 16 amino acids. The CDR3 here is CAWSVRGQGNYQPQHF. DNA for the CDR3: TGTGCCTGGAGTGTTAGGGGACAGGGAAATTATCAGCCCCAGCATTTT.

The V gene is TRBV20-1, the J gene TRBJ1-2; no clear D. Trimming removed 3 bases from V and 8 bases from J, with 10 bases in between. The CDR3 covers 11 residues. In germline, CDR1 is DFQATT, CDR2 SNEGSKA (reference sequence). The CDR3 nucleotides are TGCAGTGCTAGCGGACTTGGGGGCTACACCTTC. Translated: CSASGLGGYTF.

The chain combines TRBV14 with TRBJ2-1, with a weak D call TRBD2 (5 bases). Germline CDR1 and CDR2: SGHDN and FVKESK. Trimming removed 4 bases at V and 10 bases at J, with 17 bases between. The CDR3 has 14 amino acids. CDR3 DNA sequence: TGTGCCAGCAGCCTCTGGACCTCTCGGGGAGAGCAGTTCTTC. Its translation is CASSLWTSRGEQFF. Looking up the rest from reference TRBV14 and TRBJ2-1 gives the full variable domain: EAGVTQFPSHSVIEKGQTVTLRCDPISGHDNLYWYRRVMGKEIKFLLHFVKESKQDESGMPNNRFLAERTGGTYSTLKVQPAELEDSGVYFCASSLWTSRGEQFFGPGTRLTVL.

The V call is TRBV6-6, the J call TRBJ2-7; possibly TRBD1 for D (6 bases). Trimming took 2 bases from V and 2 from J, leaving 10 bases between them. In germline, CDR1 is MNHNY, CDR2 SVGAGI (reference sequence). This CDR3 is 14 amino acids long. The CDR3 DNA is TGTGCCAGCAGTTACGGGTCAGGGGCCTACGAGCAGTACTTC. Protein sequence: CASSYGSGAYEQYF.

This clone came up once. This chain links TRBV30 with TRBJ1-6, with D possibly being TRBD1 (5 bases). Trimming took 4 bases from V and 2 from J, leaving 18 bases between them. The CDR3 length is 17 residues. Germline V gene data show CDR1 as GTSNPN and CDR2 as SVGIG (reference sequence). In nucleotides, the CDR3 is TGTGCCTGGACCCCCGGAGGGGTGGGGACCTATAATTCACCCCTCCACTTT. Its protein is CAWTPGGVGTYNSPLHF.

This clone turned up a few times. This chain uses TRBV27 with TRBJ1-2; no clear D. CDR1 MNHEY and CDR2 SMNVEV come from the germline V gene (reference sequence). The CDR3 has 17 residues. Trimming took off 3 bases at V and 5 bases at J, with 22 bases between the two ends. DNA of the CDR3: TGTGCCAGCAGTTTCCGCGGGTTTCCCCCAGAGGTGTATGGCTACACCTTC. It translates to CASSFRGFPPEVYGYTF.

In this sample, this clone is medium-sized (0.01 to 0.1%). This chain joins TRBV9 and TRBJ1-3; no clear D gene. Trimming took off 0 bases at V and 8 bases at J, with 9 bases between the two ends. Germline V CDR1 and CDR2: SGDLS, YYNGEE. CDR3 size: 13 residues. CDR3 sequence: CASSVEGRDTIYF. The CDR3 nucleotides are TGTGCCAGCAGCGTAGAGGGCCGAGACACCATATATTTT.

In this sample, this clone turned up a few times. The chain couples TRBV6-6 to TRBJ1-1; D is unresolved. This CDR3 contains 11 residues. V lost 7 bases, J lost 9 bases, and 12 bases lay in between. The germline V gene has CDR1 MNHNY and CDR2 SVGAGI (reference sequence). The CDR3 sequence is CASIETSQAFF. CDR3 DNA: TGTGCCAGCATCGAGACATCCCAAGCTTTCTTT.

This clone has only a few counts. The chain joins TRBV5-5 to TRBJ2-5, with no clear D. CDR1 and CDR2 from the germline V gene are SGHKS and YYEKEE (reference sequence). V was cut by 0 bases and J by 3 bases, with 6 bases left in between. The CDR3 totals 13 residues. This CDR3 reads CASSLEAEETQYF. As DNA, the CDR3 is TGTGCCAGCAGCTTGGAAGCAGAAGAGACCCAGTACTTC.

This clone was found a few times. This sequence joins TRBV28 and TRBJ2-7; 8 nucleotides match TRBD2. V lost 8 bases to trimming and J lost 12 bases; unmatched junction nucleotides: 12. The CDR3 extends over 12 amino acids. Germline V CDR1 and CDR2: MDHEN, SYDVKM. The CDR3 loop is CASGYGRAGWYF. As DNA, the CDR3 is TGTGCCAGCGGTTACGGGAGGGCCGGTTGGTACTTC.

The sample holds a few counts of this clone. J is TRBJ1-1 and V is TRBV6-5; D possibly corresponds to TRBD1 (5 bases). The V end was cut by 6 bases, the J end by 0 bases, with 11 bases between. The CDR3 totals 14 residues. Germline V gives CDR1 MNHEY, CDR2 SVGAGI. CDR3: CASRGGEVNTEAFF. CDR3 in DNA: TGTGCCAGCAGGGGAGGGGAGGTGAACACTGAAGCTTTCTTT.

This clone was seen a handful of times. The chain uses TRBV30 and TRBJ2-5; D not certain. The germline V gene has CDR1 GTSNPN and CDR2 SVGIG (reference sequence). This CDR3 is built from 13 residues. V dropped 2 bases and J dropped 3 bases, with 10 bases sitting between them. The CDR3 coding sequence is TGTGCCTGGAGTCGCCCGGACGAAGAGACCCAGTACTTC. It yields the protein CAWSRPDEETQYF.

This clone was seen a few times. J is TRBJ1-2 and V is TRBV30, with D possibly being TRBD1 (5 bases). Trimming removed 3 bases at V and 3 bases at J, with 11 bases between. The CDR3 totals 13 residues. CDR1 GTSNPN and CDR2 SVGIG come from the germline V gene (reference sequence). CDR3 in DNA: TGTGCCTGGAGCGGGGACGGACACTATGGCTACACCTTC. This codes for CAWSGDGHYGYTF.

The CDR3 DNA is TGTGCCTGGAGTGTAGGAGGTGGTAGTCAGCCCCAGCATTTT. Translation gives CAWSVGGGSQPQHF. The V call is TRBV30, the J call TRBJ1-5; no clear D gene. Between the trimmed V and J ends, which lost 0 bases and 6 bases, there was a span of 12 bases. Per germline, CDR1 GTSNPN and CDR2 SVGIG (reference sequence). The CDR3 is 14 residues long.

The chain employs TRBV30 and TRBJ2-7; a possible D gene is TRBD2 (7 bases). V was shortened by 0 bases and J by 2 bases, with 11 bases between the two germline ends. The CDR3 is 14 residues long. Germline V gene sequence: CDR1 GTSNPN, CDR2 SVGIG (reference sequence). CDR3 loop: CAWSVGGPTYEQYF. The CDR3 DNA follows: TGTGCCTGGAGTGTCGGGGGGCCCACCTACGAGCAGTACTTC. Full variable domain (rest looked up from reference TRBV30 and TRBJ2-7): SQTIHQWPATLVQPVGSPLSLECTVEGTSNPNLYWYRQAAGRGLQLLFYSVGIGQISSEVPQNLSASRPQDRQFILSSKKLLLSDSGFYLCAWSVGGPTYEQYFGPGTRLTVT.

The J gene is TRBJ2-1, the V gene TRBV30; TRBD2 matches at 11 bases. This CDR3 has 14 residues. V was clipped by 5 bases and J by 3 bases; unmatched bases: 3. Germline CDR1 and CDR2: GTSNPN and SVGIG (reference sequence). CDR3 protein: CAWGGLAGYNEQFF. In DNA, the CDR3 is TGTGCCTGGGGCGGACTAGCGGGCTACAATGAGCAGTTCTTC.

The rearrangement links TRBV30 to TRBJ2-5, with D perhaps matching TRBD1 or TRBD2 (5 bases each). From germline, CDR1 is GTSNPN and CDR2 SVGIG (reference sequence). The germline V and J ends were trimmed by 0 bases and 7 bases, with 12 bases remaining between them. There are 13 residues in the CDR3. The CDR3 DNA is TGTGCCTGGAGTGTCTGGCTTGGGGGGACCCAGTACTTC. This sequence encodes CAWSVWLGGTQYF.

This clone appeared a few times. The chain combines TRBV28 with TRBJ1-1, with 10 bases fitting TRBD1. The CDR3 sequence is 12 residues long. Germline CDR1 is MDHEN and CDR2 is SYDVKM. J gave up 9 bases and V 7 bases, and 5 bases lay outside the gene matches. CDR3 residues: CASTVGQGKAFF. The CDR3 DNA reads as TGTGCCAGCACCGTGGGACAGGGGAAAGCTTTCTTT.